These T cell receptor beta chains were read from a single sample in a study of T cell changes during pregnancy in multiple sclerosis. This table comes from immunoSEQ multiplex PCR, and its TCRdb copy is limited to in-frame clones, with some not included. The sample has about 48,000 clones, about 92% seen once; the top ten hold about 0.94%. The source was CD4+ T cells from peripheral blood mononuclear cells, collected in the second trimester of pregnancy. These receptors all come from a female donor in good health, enrolled as a control in a pregnancy study. Both conserved end residues are part of each CDR3. The D gene is left open where the match is weak. Only part of the rows carry a size: once, few, many, or a class if the clone is expanded.

once | TRBJ2-6 | TRBV19 | . | CAQSWANVLTF | TGTGCCCAGTCTTGGGCCAACGTCCTGACTTTC
few | TRBJ2-7 | TRBV30 | TRBD2 | CAWGGLGLAYEQYF | TGTGCCTGGGGGGGACTGGGACTAGCATACGAGCAGTACTTC
. | TRBJ2-1 | TRBV5-1 | . | CASSFAGGSYNEQFF | TGCGCCAGCAGCTTTGCGGGTGGCTCCTACAATGAGCAGTTCTTC
. | TRBJ1-1 | TRBV19 | . | CASSKAGGNTEAFF | TGTGCCAGTAGCAAGGCGGGAGGGAACACTGAAGCTTTCTTT
. | TRBJ1-2 | TRBV28 | . | CASSLGGSGYTF | TGTGCCAGCAGTTTAGGGGGGAGTGGCTACACCTTC
. | TRBJ2-4 | TRBV10-3 | TRBD2 | CAISGGGNIQYF | TGTGCCATCAGTGGGGGGGGAAACATTCAGTACTTC
once | TRBJ2-3 | TRBV4-1 | TRBD2 | CASSQEAGGHRDTQYF | TGCGCCAGCAGCCAAGAAGCGGGGGGACATAGAGATACGCAGTATTTT
. | TRBJ2-3 | TRBV9 | . | CASSPGVGRSADTQYF | TGTGCCAGCAGCCCCGGAGTGGGGAGGTCGGCAGATACGCAGTATTTT
once | TRBJ1-1 | TRBV5-8 | . | CASSLAGRVNTEAFF | TGTGCCAGCAGCTTGGCCGGCAGGGTGAACACTGAAGCTTTCTTT
. | TRBJ1-2 | TRBV5-5 | . | CASSLSATGGYTF | TGTGCCAGCAGCCTATCGGCGACAGGCGGCTACACCTTC
. | TRBJ1-1 | TRBV27 | . | CASSSHHDRRIPEAFF | TGTGCCAGCAGTTCGCACCACGACAGAAGAATCCCTGAAGCTTTCTTT
. | TRBJ2-5 | TRBV25-1 | TRBD1 | CASGIDRGQETQYF | TGTGCCAGCGGGATTGACAGGGGCCAAGAGACCCAGTACTTC
once | TRBJ2-5 | TRBV6-5 | TRBD2 | CASSWSSGVGETQYF | TGTGCCAGCAGTTGGTCTAGCGGGGTAGGGGAGACCCAGTACTTC
. | TRBJ2-3 | TRBV7-9 | TRBD2 | CASSLAKAGLSTDTQYF | TGTGCCAGCAGCTTAGCCAAAGCGGGGCTAAGCACAGATACGCAGTATTTT
. | TRBJ2-5 | TRBV6-1 | . | CASEGFVTQYF | TGTGCCAGCGAGGGTTTTGTTACCCAGTACTTC
. | TRBJ2-2 | TRBV27 | TRBD1 | CASRTGGGFRTNTGELFF | TGTGCCAGCAGAACAGGGGGTGGGTTCAGAACGAACACCGGGGAGCTGTTTTTT
. | TRBJ1-1 | TRBV7-3 | . | CASSDRDPGGAFF | TGTGCCAGCAGCGACCGGGACCCGGGGGGCGCTTTCTTT
. | TRBJ2-7 | TRBV6-1 | . | CASSVQGYNPEQYF | TGTGCCAGCAGTGTTCAGGGGTACAACCCCGAGCAGTACTTC
medium-sized | TRBJ2-5 | TRBV6-1 | TRBD1 | CASSGFRGLRETQYF | TGTGCCAGCAGTGGATTCAGGGGGTTGAGGGAGACCCAGTACTTC
. | TRBJ2-3 | TRBV6-5 | . | CASSYLPGTDTQYF | TGTGCCAGCAGTTACCTACCTGGCACAGATACGCAGTATTTT
. | TRBJ2-1 | TRBV10-3 | TRBD1 | CAISERDRLMNHEQFF | TGTGCCATCAGTGAGCGGGACAGGCTCATGAACCATGAGCAGTTCTTC